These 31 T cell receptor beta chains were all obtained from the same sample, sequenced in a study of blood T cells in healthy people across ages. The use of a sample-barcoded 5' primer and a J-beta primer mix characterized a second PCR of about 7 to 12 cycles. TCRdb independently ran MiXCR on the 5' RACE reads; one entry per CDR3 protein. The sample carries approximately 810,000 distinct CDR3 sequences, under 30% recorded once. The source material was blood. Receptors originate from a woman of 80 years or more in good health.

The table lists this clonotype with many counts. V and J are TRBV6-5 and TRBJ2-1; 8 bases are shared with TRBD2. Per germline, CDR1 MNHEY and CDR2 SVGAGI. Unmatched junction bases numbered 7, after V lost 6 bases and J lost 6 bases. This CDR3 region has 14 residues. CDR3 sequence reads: CASSHFSGVNEQFF. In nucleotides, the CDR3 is TGTGCCAGCAGCCACTTTAGCGGGGTCAATGAGCAGTTCTTC.

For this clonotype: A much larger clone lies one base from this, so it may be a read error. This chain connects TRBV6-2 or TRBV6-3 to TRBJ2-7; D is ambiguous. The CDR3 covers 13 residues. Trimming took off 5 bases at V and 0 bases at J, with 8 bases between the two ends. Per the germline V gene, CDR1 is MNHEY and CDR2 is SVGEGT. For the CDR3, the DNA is TGTGCCAGCAGTCAACCCAACTCCTACGAGCAGTACTTC. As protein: CASSQPNSYEQYF.

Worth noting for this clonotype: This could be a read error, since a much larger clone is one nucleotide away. CDR3 DNA sequence: TGTGCCAGCAGCTCATTGGATTTTGGAGTTGAGTACTTC. It specifies CASSSLDFGVEYF. This sequence joins TRBV5-5 and TRBJ2-5; D is unresolved. Trimming pared 3 bases from V and 12 bases from J, leaving 18 bases between. CDR1 and CDR2 from the germline V gene are SGHKS and YYEKEE (reference sequence). This CDR3 contains 13 residues.

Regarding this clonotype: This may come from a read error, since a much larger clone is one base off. The CDR3 sequence is CAGSLDRGGSYNEQFF. CDR3 nucleotides: TGTGCCGGCAGCTTAGATAGGGGGGGCTCCTACAATGAGCAGTTCTTC. J is TRBJ2-1 and V is TRBV11-2, with D maybe TRBD2 (7 bases). Germline CDR1 reads SGHAT; CDR2 reads FQNNGV. This CDR3 region has 16 residues.

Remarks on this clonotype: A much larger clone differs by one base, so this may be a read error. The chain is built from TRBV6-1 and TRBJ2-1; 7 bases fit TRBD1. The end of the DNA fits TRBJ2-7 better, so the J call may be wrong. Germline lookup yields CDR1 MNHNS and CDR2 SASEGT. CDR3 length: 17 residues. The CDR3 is CASSEGDSSVSYNEQYF. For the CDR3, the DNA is TGTGCCAGCAGTGAAGGGGACAGCTCCGTCTCCTACAATGAGCAGTACTTC.

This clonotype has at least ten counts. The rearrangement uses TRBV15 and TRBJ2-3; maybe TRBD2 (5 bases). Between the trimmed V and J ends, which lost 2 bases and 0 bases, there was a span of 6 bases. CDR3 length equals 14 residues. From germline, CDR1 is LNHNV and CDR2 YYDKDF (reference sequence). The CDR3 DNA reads TGTGCCACCAGCAGACGAGGGAGCACAGATACGCAGTATTTT. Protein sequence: CATSRRGSTDTQYF.

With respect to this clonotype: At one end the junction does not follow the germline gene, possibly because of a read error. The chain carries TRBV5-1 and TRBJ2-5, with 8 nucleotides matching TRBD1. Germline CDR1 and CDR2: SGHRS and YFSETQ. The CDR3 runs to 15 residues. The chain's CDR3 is CASSSGDRLQGTQYF. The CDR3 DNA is TGCGCCAGCAGCTCGGGGGACAGGCTACAAGGGACCCAGTACTTC.

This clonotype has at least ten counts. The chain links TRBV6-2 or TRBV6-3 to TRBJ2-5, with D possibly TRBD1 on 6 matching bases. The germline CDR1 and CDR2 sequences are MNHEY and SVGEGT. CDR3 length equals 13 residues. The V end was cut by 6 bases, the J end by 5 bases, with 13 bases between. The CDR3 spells CASRRTVMETQYF. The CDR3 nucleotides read TGTGCCAGCAGAAGGACAGTAATGGAGACCCAGTACTTC.

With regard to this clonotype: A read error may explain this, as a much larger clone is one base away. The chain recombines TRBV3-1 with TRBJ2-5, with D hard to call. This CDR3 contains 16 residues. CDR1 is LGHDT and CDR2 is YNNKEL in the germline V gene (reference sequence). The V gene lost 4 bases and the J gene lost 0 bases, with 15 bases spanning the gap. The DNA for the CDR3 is TGTGCCAGCAGCCCCCACCCAGTGGGGTACCAAGAGACCCAGTACTTC. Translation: CASSPHPVGYQETQYF.

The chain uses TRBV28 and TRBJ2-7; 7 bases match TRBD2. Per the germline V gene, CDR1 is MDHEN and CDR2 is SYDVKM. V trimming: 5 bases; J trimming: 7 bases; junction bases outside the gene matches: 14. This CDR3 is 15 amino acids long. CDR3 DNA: TGTGCCAGCAGTGATCAAGCGGGGAGATACAATGAGCAGTACTTC. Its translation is CASSDQAGRYNEQYF.

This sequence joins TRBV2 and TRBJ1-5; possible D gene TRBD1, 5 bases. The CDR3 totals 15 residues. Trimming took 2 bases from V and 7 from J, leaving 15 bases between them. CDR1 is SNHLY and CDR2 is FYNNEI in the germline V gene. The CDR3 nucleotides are TGTGCCAGCAGTGAACATGGAACAGGCGGCCAGCCCCAGCATTTT. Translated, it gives CASSEHGTGGQPQHF.

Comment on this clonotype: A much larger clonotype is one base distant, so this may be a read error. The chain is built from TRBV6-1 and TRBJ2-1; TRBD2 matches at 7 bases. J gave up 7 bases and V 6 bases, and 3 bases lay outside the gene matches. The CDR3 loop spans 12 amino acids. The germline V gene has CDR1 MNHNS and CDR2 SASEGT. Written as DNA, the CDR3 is TGTGCCAGCAGCGACGGGGGGAATGAGCAGTTCTTC. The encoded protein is CASSDGGNEQFF.

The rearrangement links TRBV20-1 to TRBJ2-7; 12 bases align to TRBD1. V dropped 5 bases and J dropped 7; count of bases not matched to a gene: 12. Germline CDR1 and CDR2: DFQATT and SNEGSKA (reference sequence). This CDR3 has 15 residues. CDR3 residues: CSAPIIGTGGFEQYF. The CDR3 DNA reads TGCAGTGCTCCAATTATTGGGACAGGGGGCTTTGAGCAGTACTTC.

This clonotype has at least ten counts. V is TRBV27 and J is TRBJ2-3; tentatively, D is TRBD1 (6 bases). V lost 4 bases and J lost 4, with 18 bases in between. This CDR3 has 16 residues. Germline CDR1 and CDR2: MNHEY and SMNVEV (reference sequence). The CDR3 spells CASSSGRGGLPDTQYF. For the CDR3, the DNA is TGTGCCAGCAGTTCCGGCAGGGGTGGATTGCCAGATACGCAGTATTTT.

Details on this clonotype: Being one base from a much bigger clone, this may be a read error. This CDR3 reads CSALPFTREETQYF. The DNA of the CDR3 is TGCAGTGCTCTCCCCTTCACAAGGGAGGAGACCCAGTACTTC. The chain couples TRBV20-1 to TRBJ2-7; TRBD2 is a possible D gene (5 bases). The DNA end lines up better with TRBJ2-5; the J call may be wrong. Germline V CDR1 and CDR2: DFQATT, SNEGSKA (reference sequence). The CDR3 loop spans 14 amino acids.

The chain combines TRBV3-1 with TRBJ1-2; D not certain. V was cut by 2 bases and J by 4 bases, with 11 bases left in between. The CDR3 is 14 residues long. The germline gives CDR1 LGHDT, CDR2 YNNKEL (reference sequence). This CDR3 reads CASSQFITVYGYTF. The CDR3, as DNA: TGTGCCAGCAGCCAATTCATCACGGTCTATGGCTACACCTTC. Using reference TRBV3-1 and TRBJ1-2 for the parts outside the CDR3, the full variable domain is DTAVSQTPKYLVTQMGNDKSIKCEQNLGHDTMYWYKQDSKKFLKIMFSYNNKELIINETVPNRFSPKSPDKAHLNLHINSLELGDSAVYFCASSQFITVYGYTFGSGTRLTVV.

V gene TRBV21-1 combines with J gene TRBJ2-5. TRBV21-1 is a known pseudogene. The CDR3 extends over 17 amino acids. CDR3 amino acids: CASSKVRKPINQETQYF. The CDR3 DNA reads TGTGCCAGCAGCAAAGTGCGGAAGCCGATAAACCAAGAGACCCAGTACTTC.

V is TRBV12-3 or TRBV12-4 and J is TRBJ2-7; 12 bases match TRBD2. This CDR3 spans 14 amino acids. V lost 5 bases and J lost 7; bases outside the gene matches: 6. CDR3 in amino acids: CASSPSGGAEEQYF. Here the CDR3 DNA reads TGTGCCAGCAGTCCTAGCGGGGGGGCGGAAGAGCAGTACTTC.

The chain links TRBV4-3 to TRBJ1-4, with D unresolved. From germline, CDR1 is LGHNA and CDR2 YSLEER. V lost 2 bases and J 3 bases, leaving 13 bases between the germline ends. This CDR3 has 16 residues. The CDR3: CASSQNGVAANEKLFF. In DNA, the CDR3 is TGCGCCAGCAGCCAAAATGGGGTTGCAGCTAATGAAAAACTGTTTTTT.

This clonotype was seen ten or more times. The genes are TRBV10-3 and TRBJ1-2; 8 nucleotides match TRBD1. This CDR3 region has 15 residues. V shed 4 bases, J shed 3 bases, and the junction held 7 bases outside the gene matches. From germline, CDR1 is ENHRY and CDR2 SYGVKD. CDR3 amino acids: CAISGGSGGDYGYTF. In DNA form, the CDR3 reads TGTGCCATCAGTGGAGGGTCAGGGGGCGACTATGGCTACACCTTC.

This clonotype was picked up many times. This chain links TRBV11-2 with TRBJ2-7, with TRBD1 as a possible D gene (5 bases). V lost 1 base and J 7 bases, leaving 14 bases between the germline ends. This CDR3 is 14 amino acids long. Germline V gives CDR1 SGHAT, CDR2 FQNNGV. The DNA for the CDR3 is TGTGCCAGCAGCTTAGCCCTCGGGCAGGGAGAGCAGTACTTC. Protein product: CASSLALGQGEQYF.

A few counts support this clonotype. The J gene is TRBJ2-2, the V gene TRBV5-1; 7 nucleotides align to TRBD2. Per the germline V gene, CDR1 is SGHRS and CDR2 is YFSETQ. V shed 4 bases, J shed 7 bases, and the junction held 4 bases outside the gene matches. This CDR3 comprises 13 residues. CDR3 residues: CASSTGGFGELFF. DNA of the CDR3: TGCGCCAGCAGCACGGGAGGCTTCGGGGAGCTGTTTTTT.

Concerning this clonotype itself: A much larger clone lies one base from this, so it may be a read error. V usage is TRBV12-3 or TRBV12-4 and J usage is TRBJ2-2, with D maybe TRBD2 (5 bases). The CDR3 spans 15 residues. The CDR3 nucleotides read TGTGCCAGCAGTTTAGCGACTACTCGCATCGGGGAGCCGTTTTTT. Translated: CASSLATTRIGEPFF.

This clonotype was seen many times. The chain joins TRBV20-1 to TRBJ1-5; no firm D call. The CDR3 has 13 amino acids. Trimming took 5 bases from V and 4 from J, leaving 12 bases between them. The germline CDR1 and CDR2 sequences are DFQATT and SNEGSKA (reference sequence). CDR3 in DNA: TGCAGTGCTGGCCCCGGCGGGAATCAGCCCCAGCATTTT. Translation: CSAGPGGNQPQHF.

CDR3 sequence reads: CASSEDSHSGTDTQYF. In DNA, the CDR3 is TGTGCCAGCAGCGAAGACAGTCACTCAGGCACAGATACGCAGTATTTT. J is TRBJ2-3 and V is TRBV9; perhaps TRBD1 as D (5 bases). Trimming took off 3 bases at V and 1 base at J, with 15 bases between the two ends. The CDR3 consists of 16 residues. The germline CDR1 and CDR2 sequences are SGDLS and YYNGEE.

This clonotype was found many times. As DNA, the CDR3 is TGTGCCAGCAGTTTCGAGACTAGCGCTGGTACGCAGTATTTT. Its protein product is CASSFETSAGTQYF. The chain carries TRBV12-3 or TRBV12-4 and TRBJ2-3; 8 nucleotides line up with TRBD2. The CDR3 runs 14 residues. V lost 3 bases to trimming and J lost 8 bases; unmatched junction nucleotides: 7.

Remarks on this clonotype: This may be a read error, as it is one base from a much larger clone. The CDR3 reads CASSFLGQGHRYEQYF. DNA of the CDR3: TGTGCCAGCAGTTTCCTGGGACAGGGTCATCGCTACGAGCAGTACTTC. V is TRBV27 and J is TRBJ2-7; the match to TRBD1 covers 9 bases. CDR3 length: 16 amino acids. Per germline, CDR1 MNHEY and CDR2 SMNVEV (reference sequence). The junction had 9 bases not matched to a gene; V was cut back by 3 bases and J by 3 bases.

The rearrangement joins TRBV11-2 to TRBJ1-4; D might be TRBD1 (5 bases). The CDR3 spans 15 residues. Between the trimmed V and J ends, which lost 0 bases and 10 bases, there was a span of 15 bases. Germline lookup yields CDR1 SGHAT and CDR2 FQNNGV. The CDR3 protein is CASSLDPGQGGKLFF. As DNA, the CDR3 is TGTGCCAGCAGCTTAGATCCGGGGCAGGGAGGAAAACTGTTTTTT.

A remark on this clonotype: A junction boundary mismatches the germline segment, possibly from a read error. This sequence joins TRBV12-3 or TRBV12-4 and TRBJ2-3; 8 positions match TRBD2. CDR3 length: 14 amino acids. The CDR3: CASNLAVGLDAQYF. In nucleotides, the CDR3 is TGTGCCAGCAATCTAGCGGTGGGACTAGATGCGCAATATTTT.

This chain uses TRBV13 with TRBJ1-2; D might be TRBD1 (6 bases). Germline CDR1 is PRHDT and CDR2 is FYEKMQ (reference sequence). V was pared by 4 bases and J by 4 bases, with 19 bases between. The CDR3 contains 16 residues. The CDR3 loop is CASSSHPDRVIYGYTF. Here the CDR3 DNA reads TGTGCCAGCAGCTCGCACCCGGACAGAGTAATCTATGGCTACACCTTC. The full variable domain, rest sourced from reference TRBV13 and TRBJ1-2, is AAGVIQSPRHLIKEKRETATLKCYPIPRHDTVYWYQQGPGQDPQFLISFYEKMQSDKGSIPDRFSAQQFSDYHSELNMSSLELGDSALYFCASSSHPDRVIYGYTFGSGTRLTVV.

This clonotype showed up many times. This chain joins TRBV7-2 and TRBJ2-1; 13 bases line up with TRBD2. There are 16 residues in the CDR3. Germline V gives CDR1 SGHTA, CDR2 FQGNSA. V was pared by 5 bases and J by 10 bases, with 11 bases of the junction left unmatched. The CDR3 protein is CASSPGLAGALGEQFF. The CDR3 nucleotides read TGTGCCAGCAGCCCCGGACTAGCGGGGGCCCTGGGGGAGCAGTTCTTC.